This is a list of T cell receptor beta chains from one sample in a study of blood T cell repertoires in COVID-19. Some clones are missing from TCRdb's copy, which holds only in-frame ones; the method was immunoSEQ multiplex PCR. The data contain some 120,000 clones, around 87% of them singletons. Source material: peripheral blood. These receptors all come from a woman aged 60-70 years with acute or convalescent COVID-19. Each CDR3 is given with its conserved first and last residue. A D gene is named only where the DNA matches it firmly. Not all rows give a size; the values are once, few, many and, for expanded clones, a class.

V gene	D gene	clone size	J gene	CDR3 DNA	CDR3 protein
TRBV23-1	.	.	TRBJ2-6	TGCGCCAGCAGTCTAATTTTGACAGTTTCTGGGGCCAACGTCCTGACTTTC	CASSLILTVSGANVLTF
TRBV3-1/TRBV3-2	.	.	TRBJ1-1	TGTGCCAGCAGCCAAGATCCCCTGGGGCCCACTGAAGCTTTCTTT	CASSQDPLGPTEAFF
TRBV5-1	TRBD1	.	TRBJ1-1	TGCGCCAGCAGCTCTCAGGGGGGAACTGAAGCTTTCTTT	CASSSQGGTEAFF
TRBV6-6	.	.	TRBJ1-4	TGTGCCAGCAGTTGGGGCGGAGAGAGGCATAGAAAACTGTTTTTT	CASSWGGERHRKLFF
TRBV7-9	.	few	TRBJ1-4	TGTGCCAGCAGCCCCCAGGGGCGTGAAAAACTGTTTTTT	CASSPQGREKLFF
TRBV5-1	.	.	TRBJ2-7	TGCGCCAGCAGCTGGGGACGGGACAACGAGCAGTACTTC	CASSWGRDNEQYF
TRBV2	.	.	TRBJ2-5	TGTGCCAGCAGTACTAGCTTGTCAGTCCAGACCCAGTACTTC	CASSTSLSVQTQYF
TRBV2	TRBD1	.	TRBJ1-3	TGTGCCAGCAGTGAGAAGGGGGCCTTCGGAAACACCATATATTTT	CASSEKGAFGNTIYF
TRBV7-3	TRBD1	.	TRBJ2-1	TGTGCCAGCAGCAGGACAGGCAATGAGCAGTTCTTC	CASSRTGNEQFF
TRBV4-1	.	.	TRBJ2-1	TGCGCCAGCAGCCAAGACGCTAGCTTCGGATCTGAGTTCTTC	CASSQDASFGSEFF
TRBV2	.	.	TRBJ2-2	TGTGCCAGCGAAGGGGGACCTCCGGCGGGTGTGCTGTTTTTT	CASEGGPPAGVLFF
TRBV24-1	.	.	TRBJ2-1	TGTGCCACCAGTGCTCCGGGAAGCTCCTACAATGAGCAGTTCTTC	CATSAPGSSYNEQFF
TRBV6-5	TRBD1	.	TRBJ1-3	TGTGCCAGCAGTCGAACGACAGGGGCTGGAAACACCATATATTTT	CASSRTTGAGNTIYF
TRBV28	TRBD1	once	TRBJ1-5	TGTGCCAGCAGTAGGGGGCGCGGGGGGCAGCCCCAGCATTTT	CASSRGRGGQPQHF
TRBV6-5	.	few	TRBJ1-1	TGTGCCAGCATCACCCGGGGGGACACTGAAGCTTTCTTT	CASITRGDTEAFF
TRBV10-2	.	.	TRBJ2-2	TGCGCCAGCGGAAGGAAGGGGAACGGGGAGCTGTTTTTT	CASGRKGNGELFF
TRBV10-3	.	.	TRBJ1-1	TGTGCCATCAGTGCCGGGATGAACACTGAAGCTTTCTTT	CAISAGMNTEAFF
TRBV19	TRBD2	.	TRBJ2-3	TGTGCCAGTAGTAGGACTAGCGCCACAGATACGCAGTATTTT	CASSRTSATDTQYF
TRBV7-3	.	.	TRBJ1-3	TGTGCCAGCAGCTTAGTAGGGGGGGCTGGAAACACCATATATTTT	CASSLVGGAGNTIYF
TRBV19	TRBD1	.	TRBJ2-1	TGTGCCAGTTCATGGGGGACAGGGGATAATGAGCAGTTCTTC	CASSWGTGDNEQFF
TRBV6-2/TRBV6-3	.	.	TRBJ2-7	TGTGCCAGCAGTTTTCTTAGCTCCTACGAGCAGTACTTC	CASSFLSSYEQYF
TRBV4-1	.	.	TRBJ1-1	TGCGCCAGCAGCCAAGATCGGGCAGGGCCCACTGAAGCTTTCTTT	CASSQDRAGPTEAFF
TRBV2	.	.	TRBJ1-5	TGTGCCAGCAGTGAGAACACCGATAGCAATCAGCCCCAGCATTTT	CASSENTDSNQPQHF
TRBV19	TRBD1	few	TRBJ1-2	TGTGCCAGCTCGGGACAGGACTATGGCTACACCTTC	CASSGQDYGYTF
TRBV5-1	TRBD2	.	TRBJ2-5	TGCGCCAGCAGCCCGAGCGGGAGGGGGCCAACAAGGGAAGAGACCCAGTACTTC	CASSPSGRGPTREETQYF
TRBV4-1	.	few	TRBJ2-3	TGCGCCAGCAGCCAAGACGGGTCACGTTTAGATACGCAGTATTTT	CASSQDGSRLDTQYF
TRBV10-2	TRBD1	.	TRBJ2-5	TGCGCCAGCAGTGAGTCCCGGGTGGGGACAGGGGGCGAGGGTGTCCAAGAGACCCAGTACTTC	CASSESRVGTGGEGVQETQYF
TRBV28	TRBD1	.	TRBJ1-2	TGTGCCAGCCAGACAGGGAATAATGGCTACACCTTC	CASQTGNNGYTF
TRBV21-1	.	.	TRBJ1-5	TGTGCCAGCCTTCGTCAGCCCCAGCATTTT	CASLRQPQHF
TRBV15	.	.	TRBJ2-2	TGTGCCACCAGCAGCTCCGGGGAGCTGTTTTTT	CATSSSGELFF
TRBV4-2	TRBD1	.	TRBJ1-2	TGTGCCAGCAGCCAAGCGGGACAGGGCTATGGCTACACCTTC	CASSQAGQGYGYTF
TRBV28	TRBD1	.	TRBJ2-5	TGTGCCAGCAGTGTAGACAGGGGTACCCAAGAGACCCAGTACTTC	CASSVDRGTQETQYF
TRBV19	.	.	TRBJ1-1	TGTGCCAGTAGTGCGGTAGGAGGGTGGAACCCCTACACTGAAGCTTTCTTT	CASSAVGGWNPYTEAFF
TRBV11-1	TRBD1	.	TRBJ1-2	TGTGCCAGCAGCTTAGGTCCGGGACAGGGGTATGGCTACACCTTC	CASSLGPGQGYGYTF
TRBV19	TRBD1	few	TRBJ2-7	TGTGCCAGTACTGAAACAGGGGGCGGCTACGAGCAGTACTTC	CASTETGGGYEQYF
TRBV28	TRBD1	.	TRBJ1-1	TGTGCCAGCAGGAAAGGGACAGGGGCTCCGAGCACTGAAGCTTTCTTT	CASRKGTGAPSTEAFF
TRBV28	.	.	TRBJ2-3	TGTGCCAGCAGTTTCGGTGGCGGATCCACAGATACGCAGTATTTT	CASSFGGGSTDTQYF
TRBV6-1	.	.	TRBJ1-1	TGTGCCAGCAGTGACAGAGGAAAAGACACTGAAGCTTTCTTT	CASSDRGKDTEAFF
TRBV15	TRBD1	.	TRBJ1-2	TGTGCCACCAGCGGGGCCCCGACAGGGAACTATGGCTACACCTTC	CATSGAPTGNYGYTF
TRBV27	TRBD1	.	TRBJ1-2	TGTGCCAGCAGTCGCCGGACAGGAGATGGCTACACCTTC	CASSRRTGDGYTF
TRBV6-1	.	.	TRBJ1-2	TGTGCCAGCAGTGAAGGGTCCAGGGTAGATGGCTACACCTTC	CASSEGSRVDGYTF
TRBV19	.	.	TRBJ1-6	TGTGCCAGTAGTATAGTCGGGGAGCAAGCGCCCCTCCACTTT	CASSIVGEQAPLHF
TRBV27	TRBD2	few	TRBJ2-1	TGTGCCAGCAGCCCGACCAGGGCAACTAGCGGGAGGGGGAGGTTCTTC	CASSPTRATSGRGRFF
TRBV7-6	.	.	TRBJ1-6	TGTGCCAGCAGCGGGGAGCAGGGGAGACGGGGTAATTCACCCCTCCACTTT	CASSGEQGRRGNSPLHF
TRBV12-3/TRBV12-4	.	.	TRBJ1-2	TGTGCCAGCAGTGCCGGCGGTGGCTACACCTTC	CASSAGGGYTF
TRBV3-1/TRBV3-2	.	.	TRBJ1-2	TGTGCCAGCAGCCAAGCTTGGGAGGGAAACTATGGCTACACCTTC	CASSQAWEGNYGYTF
TRBV7-8	.	.	TRBJ1-1	TGTGCCAGCAGCTCGAGATTCTCAGGGGTTGCTGAAGCTTTCTTT	CASSSRFSGVAEAFF
TRBV6-5	.	.	TRBJ1-5	TGTGCCAGCAGTTACGGCGCGTCGGGTCAGCCCCAGCATTTT	CASSYGASGQPQHF
TRBV5-4	TRBD2	.	TRBJ2-1	TGTGCCAGCAGCTTAGCGGGACCCACCTACAATGAGCAGTTCTTC	CASSLAGPTYNEQFF